This T cell receptor beta chain was sequenced during a study of blood T cell repertoires in COVID-19. The data were produced by immunoSEQ multiplex PCR, yet TCRdb's version contains in-frame clones alone and is incomplete. The sample consists of 200,000 to 300,000 clones, approximately 82% of them appearing once. The CDR3 spans 16 residues. Germline V gene lookup returns CDR1 SGHVS and CDR2 FNYEAQ. Trimming removed 3 bases from V and 7 bases from J; junction bases left unmatched: 14. The rearrangement links TRBV7-6 to TRBJ1-2, with 7 bases fitting TRBD1. This TCR was recovered from a man aged 40-49 years who had recovered from COVID-19. Sequenced sample: peripheral blood. In DNA form, the CDR3 reads TGTGCCAGCAGCTTCTCGGGAGACAAAGGGGGCGGTGGCTACACCTTC. It yields the protein CASSFSGDKGGGGYTF.